The sample holds many counts of the clone carrying this TCR beta chain. Its antigen is not identified. The CDR3 has 14 residues. The germline CDR1 and CDR2 sequences are GTSNPN and SVGIG (reference sequence). V was clipped by 1 base and J by 7 bases, with 16 bases between them. The data originate from a study of blood T cells in healthy people across ages. Study findings and constraints: No conclusive comparison of naive versus antigen-experienced cells was possible with unsorted PBMCs.

Using a J-beta primer mix together with a sample-barcoded 5' primer, a second PCR was run for roughly 6 to 12 cycles. TCRdb ran MiXCR on the 5' RACE reads and lists one entry per CDR3 protein. The sample includes 650,000 to 950,000 distinct CDR3 sequences, roughly 44% of them seen just once. The specimen was blood. The sequence was collected from a man aged 60 to 75 in good health. The chain combines TRBV30 with TRBJ1-1; D is ambiguous. DNA for the CDR3: TGTGCCTGGAGTGCCCAGGCCACCCGAGTTGAAGCTTTCTTT. It yields the protein CAWSAQATRVEAFF.